The 24 T cell receptor beta chains listed next were all sequenced from one sample in a study of control samples from healthy donors and cancer patients. Data came from immunoSEQ multiplex PCR; TCRdb stores just in-frame clones and leaves some out. Of 80,000 or so clones listed, about 90% are singletons. Material for sequencing was blood. All receptors derive from a man in his fifties or sixties in good health.

This rearrangement joins TRBV5-1 to TRBJ2-1, with 11 bases matching TRBD2. The trim removed 4 bases at V and 7 bases at J, leaving 10 bases unmatched. The germline CDR1 and CDR2 sequences are SGHRS and YFSETQ. The CDR3 is 16 amino acids. The CDR3 nucleotides are TGCGCCAGCAGCCCTGGGCTAGCGGGGGGTACAAATGAGCAGTTCTTC. Protein: CASSPGLAGGTNEQFF.

The chain links TRBV5-6 to TRBJ1-1; the match to TRBD1 covers 7 bases. The CDR3 has 11 amino acids. Germline V gene sequence: CDR1 SGHDT, CDR2 YYEEEE. J lost 8 bases, V lost 5 bases, and 3 bases had no gene match. CDR3 loop: CASSQDREAFF. CDR3 coding DNA: TGTGCCAGCAGTCAGGACAGGGAAGCTTTCTTT.

The rearrangement uses TRBV4-2 and TRBJ2-1; 8 bases align to TRBD2. This CDR3 is built from 16 residues. The V gene end was trimmed by 2 bases and the J gene end by 5 bases; junction bases not matched to a gene: 8. The germline V gene has CDR1 LGHNA and CDR2 YNFKEQ. CDR3 nucleotides: TGTGCCAGCAGCCAAATTTCACGGGGGGGCCACAATGAGCAGTTCTTC. Its translation: CASSQISRGGHNEQFF.

V and J are TRBV19 and TRBJ1-1; no firm D call. The CDR3 length is 12 residues. The germline CDR1 and CDR2 sequences are LNHDA and SQIVND (reference sequence). The V and J ends lost 8 bases and 2 bases respectively, with 9 bases between them. The CDR3 protein is CASSDRNTEAFF. CDR3 DNA sequence: TGTGCCAGTTCCGACCGTAACACTGAAGCTTTCTTT.

This clone is a singleton in its sample. This CDR3 is CATSRGHSGNTIYF. For the CDR3, the DNA is TGTGCCACCAGCAGAGGGCACTCTGGAAACACCATATATTTT. The rearrangement joins TRBV15 to TRBJ1-3; D is unclear. The CDR3 length is 14 residues. V was cut by 1 base and J by 0 bases, with 4 bases left in between. Germline CDR1 reads LNHNV; CDR2 reads YYDKDF (reference sequence).

The gene calls are TRBV2 and TRBJ1-5; 10 bases are shared with TRBD1. There are 16 residues in the CDR3. Germline CDR1 reads SNHLY; CDR2 reads FYNNEI. V dropped 4 bases and J dropped 1; count of bases not matched to a gene: 4. CDR3 coding DNA: TGTGCCAGCAGTGCACCGGACAGGGGGAGCAATCAGCCCCAGCATTTT. Protein product: CASSAPDRGSNQPQHF.

The chain couples TRBV6-6 to TRBJ2-5; D is perhaps TRBD1 (6 bases). V dropped 0 bases and J dropped 6 bases, with 14 bases sitting between them. CDR3 length: 15 residues. Germline CDR1 reads MNHNY; CDR2 reads SVGAGI (reference sequence). The CDR3 region is CASSYSGQGPKTQYF. Written as DNA, the CDR3 is TGTGCCAGCAGTTACTCCGGCCAGGGGCCCAAGACCCAGTACTTC.

V and J are TRBV2 and TRBJ2-5; D remains ambiguous. This CDR3 spans 13 amino acids. V gave up 7 bases and J gave up 5 bases, with 14 bases separating them. Germline CDR1 reads SNHLY; CDR2 reads FYNNEI. CDR3 bases: TGTGCCAGCAAGCAGACCCAAACGGAGACCCAGTACTTC. This gives the protein CASKQTQTETQYF.

This chain joins TRBV13 and TRBJ2-6; weak D call: TRBD1 (6 bases). The germline V gene has CDR1 PRHDT and CDR2 FYEKMQ (reference sequence). The CDR3 sequence is 15 residues long. V lost 10 bases, J lost 4 bases, and 17 bases lay in between. CDR3 amino acids: CATKQGTGGANVLTF. As DNA, the CDR3 is TGTGCCACCAAACAGGGAACGGGCGGGGCCAACGTCCTGACTTTC. Full variable domain (remainder filled in from reference TRBV13 and TRBJ2-6): AAGVIQSPRHLIKEKRETATLKCYPIPRHDTVYWYQQGPGQDPQFLISFYEKMQSDKGSIPDRFSAQQFSDYHSELNMSSLELGDSALYFCATKQGTGGANVLTFGAGSRLTVL.

This chain connects TRBV15 to TRBJ2-2; 9 positions agree with TRBD1. Per germline, CDR1 LNHNV and CDR2 YYDKDF (reference sequence). Germline trimming cut 4 bases from V and 3 bases from J; bases unmatched to any gene: 3. This CDR3 region has 15 residues. CDR3 region: CATSNGQGHTGELFF. The CDR3 region has the DNA TGTGCCACCAGCAATGGACAGGGGCACACCGGGGAGCTGTTTTTT. Together with reference TRBV15 and TRBJ2-2, the CDR3 gives the full variable domain: DAMVIQNPRYQVTQFGKPVTLSCSQTLNHNVMYWYQQKSSQAPKLLFHYYDKDFNNEADTPDNFQSRRPNTSFCFLDIRSPGLGDTAMYLCATSNGQGHTGELFFGEGSRLTVL.

The V gene is TRBV4-1, the J gene TRBJ1-2; D is undetermined. Germline loops: CDR1 MGHRA, CDR2 YSYEKL. V gave up 0 bases and J gave up 4 bases, with 9 bases separating them. The CDR3 loop spans 14 amino acids. The CDR3 DNA sequence: TGCGCCAGCAGCCAAGATCTGACGGCCTATGGCTACACCTTC. Residues: CASSQDLTAYGYTF.

This chain uses TRBV5-4 with TRBJ2-7, with D possibly TRBD2 on 6 matching bases. The CDR3 is 15 amino acids. Trimming removed 4 bases from V and 0 bases from J, with 14 bases in between. Germline values: CDR1 SGHNT, CDR2 YYREEE (reference sequence). The CDR3 sequence is CASSPGEDPSYEQYF. The CDR3 coding sequence is TGTGCCAGCAGCCCCGGGGAGGACCCCTCCTACGAGCAGTACTTC.

The rearrangement links TRBV24-1 to TRBJ1-1; D is unresolved. CDR1 and CDR2 from the germline V gene are KGHDR and SFDVKD. Trimming pared 6 bases from V and 2 bases from J, leaving 12 bases between. This CDR3 contains 14 residues. Written as DNA, the CDR3 is TGTGCCACCAGTATCGGGCAGGTTAACACTGAAGCTTTCTTT. Encoded protein: CATSIGQVNTEAFF.

V gene TRBV9 combines with J gene TRBJ2-3, with D possibly being TRBD2 (6 bases). Germline V gene data show CDR1 as SGDLS and CDR2 as YYNGEE. The CDR3 totals 14 residues. V was clipped by 4 bases and J by 2 bases, with 11 bases between them. The CDR3 coding sequence is TGTGCCAGCAGCCCGCGGGGAGACACAGATACGCAGTATTTT. Protein sequence: CASSPRGDTDTQYF.

The chain recombines TRBV5-6 with TRBJ1-4, with a weak D call TRBD1 (5 bases). The V gene lost 4 bases and the J gene lost 6 bases, with 13 bases spanning the gap. The germline V gene encodes CDR1 SGHDT and CDR2 YYEEEE. The CDR3 spans 14 residues. The CDR3: CASSDRDGYEKLFF. In nucleotides, the CDR3 is TGTGCCAGCAGCGACCGGGACGGTTATGAAAAACTGTTTTTT.

This chain links TRBV5-4 with TRBJ1-2, with D possibly being TRBD1 (5 bases). V was shortened by 4 bases and J by 6 bases, with 10 bases between the two germline ends. CDR1 and CDR2 from the germline V gene are SGHNT and YYREEE (reference sequence). The CDR3 length is 12 residues. In nucleotides, the CDR3 is TGTGCCAGCAGCCGGGGCAGGGATGGCTACACCTTC. It specifies CASSRGRDGYTF.

V and J are TRBV7-9 and TRBJ1-5; D possibly corresponds to TRBD1 (5 bases). Germline CDR1 SEHNR, CDR2 FQNEAQ (reference sequence). V lost 5 bases to trimming and J lost 7 bases, with 15 bases between them. The CDR3 extends over 14 amino acids. For the CDR3, the DNA is TGTGCCAGCAGCCCAGATCGGTGGGGGCAGCCCCAGCATTTT. Amino acid sequence: CASSPDRWGQPQHF.

The genes are TRBV7-9 and TRBJ2-6; no reliable D call. This CDR3 contains 14 residues. The germline V gene has CDR1 SEHNR and CDR2 FQNEAQ (reference sequence). Trimming took 6 bases from V and 0 from J, leaving 6 bases between them. In DNA form, the CDR3 reads TGTGCCAGCAGTCATAACTCTGGGGCCAACGTCCTGACTTTC. Amino acid sequence: CASSHNSGANVLTF.

The table lists this clone with a few counts. The rearrangement joins TRBV7-2 to TRBJ1-2; tentatively, D is TRBD1 (5 bases). This CDR3 contains 14 residues. Trimming pared 7 bases from V and 3 bases from J, leaving 15 bases between. Germline CDR1 reads SGHTA; CDR2 reads FQGNSA. CDR3 in DNA: TGTGCCAGCACCCTCCCGGGGGACCACTATGGCTACACCTTC. Protein product: CASTLPGDHYGYTF.

This clone was seen more than once but under ten times. This sample includes further DNA sequences coding for the same CDR3. The chain is built from TRBV24-1 and TRBJ2-7; D is unclear. Trimming shortened V by 4 bases and J by 4 bases, and 4 bases separated the two germline ends. This CDR3 has 11 residues. From germline, CDR1 is KGHDR and CDR2 SFDVKD. CDR3 sequence (DNA): TGTGCCACCAGTGAGGGGTACGAGCAGTACTTC. As protein: CATSEGYEQYF.

The J gene is TRBJ1-5, the V gene TRBV14; 7 bases map to TRBD1. Trimming took 2 bases from V and 5 from J; bases not matched to a gene: 12. In germline, CDR1 is SGHDN, CDR2 FVKESK. This CDR3 is built from 17 residues. In DNA, the CDR3 is TGTGCCAGCAGCCAATCCCCTTTGACAGGGAGGGATCAGCCCCAGCATTTT. Translation gives CASSQSPLTGRDQPQHF.

This clone was seen a few times. This rearrangement joins TRBV18 to TRBJ1-5, with D tentatively TRBD1 (5 bases). V was shortened by 3 bases and J by 5 bases, with 17 bases between the two germline ends. The CDR3 contains 16 residues. Germline V gene lookup returns CDR1 KGHSH and CDR2 LQKENI. CDR3 in DNA: TGTGCCAGCTCACCTCAGGGAATTGTAAAGGATCAGCCCCAGCATTTT. It is translated as CASSPQGIVKDQPQHF.

The rearrangement joins TRBV7-9 to TRBJ1-6, with D tentatively TRBD1 (5 bases). Germline assignment: CDR1 SEHNR and CDR2 FQNEAQ (reference sequence). CDR3 length: 12 residues. The V end was cut by 6 bases, the J end by 10 bases, with 10 bases between. For the CDR3, the DNA is TGTGCCAGCAGTATAGGGGACTCACCCCTCCACTTT. Translation: CASSIGDSPLHF.

This clone was observed a few times. The gene calls are TRBV5-5 and TRBJ2-3; no clear D gene. The V end was cut by 4 bases, the J end by 3 bases, with 12 bases between. CDR1 and CDR2 from the germline V gene are SGHKS and YYEKEE (reference sequence). The CDR3 consists of 14 residues. For the CDR3, the DNA is TGTGCCAGCAGCCCGGACGGTTGGACAGATACGCAGTATTTT. Encoded protein: CASSPDGWTDTQYF. Using reference TRBV5-5 and TRBJ2-3 for the parts outside the CDR3, the full variable domain is DAGVTQSPTHLIKTRGQQVTLRCSPISGHKSVSWYQQVLGQGPQFIFQYYEKEERGRGNFPDRFSARQFPNYSSELNVNALLLGDSALYLCASSPDGWTDTQYFGPGTRLTVL.